This is a list of T cell receptor beta chains from one sample in a study of cytomegalovirus exposure and HLA in healthy donors. Assay: immunoSEQ multiplex PCR; the TCRdb copy retains only in-frame clones and omits some. The top ten hold roughly 0.93% of the sample, which has about 280,000 clones, roughly 90% seen once. The material sequenced was PBMCs. The receptors were gathered from a woman younger than 30 in good health and CMV-seronegative. Each CDR3 is given with its conserved first and last residue. Fields, in order: V gene, clone size, J gene, D gene, CDR3 DNA, CDR3 protein. The D gene is left open where the match is weak. Clone size, where shown, is once, few, many, or a class for clones that have expanded.

v_call: TRBV6-6
clone_size: .
j_call: TRBJ1-2
d_call: .
cdr3_nt: TGTGCCAGCAGTTACTCGGCGGACCGGGGTGGCTACACCTTC
cdr3_aa: CASSYSADRGGYTF

v_call: TRBV28
clone_size: .
j_call: TRBJ1-2
d_call: .
cdr3_nt: TGTGCCAGCAGCCTCTCTTACTATGGCTACACCTTC
cdr3_aa: CASSLSYYGYTF

v_call: TRBV5-4
clone_size: .
j_call: TRBJ2-3
d_call: .
cdr3_nt: TGTGCCAGCAGCTTGACTAGCCAAACAGATACGCAGTATTTT
cdr3_aa: CASSLTSQTDTQYF

v_call: TRBV21-1
clone_size: .
j_call: TRBJ2-7
d_call: .
cdr3_nt: TGTGCCAGCAGCAAAGTCCGGGTAGAGCAGTACTTC
cdr3_aa: CASSKVRVEQYF

v_call: TRBV7-2
clone_size: .
j_call: TRBJ2-7
d_call: .
cdr3_nt: TGTGCCAGCAGCTTAGCGCCCACTAGATCTAGCTCCTACGAGCAGTACTTC
cdr3_aa: CASSLAPTRSSSYEQYF

v_call: TRBV27
clone_size: .
j_call: TRBJ1-5
d_call: TRBD1
cdr3_nt: TGTGCCAGCAGCCAGAGGAGGACAGGGTTCGGGCAGCCCCAGCATTTT
cdr3_aa: CASSQRRTGFGQPQHF

v_call: TRBV30
clone_size: .
j_call: TRBJ2-7
d_call: .
cdr3_nt: TGTGCCTGGAGTACAGGAGCCTACGAGCAGTACTTC
cdr3_aa: CAWSTGAYEQYF

v_call: TRBV6-5
clone_size: .
j_call: TRBJ1-2
d_call: TRBD1
cdr3_nt: TGTGCCAGCAGCTTCGGACAGGGGGGTCCCGGGGGCTACACCTTC
cdr3_aa: CASSFGQGGPGGYTF

v_call: TRBV19
clone_size: .
j_call: TRBJ1-4
d_call: .
cdr3_nt: TGTGCCAGTAGTTCTTTCAGGAGGGTGATGAATGAAAAACTGTTTTTT
cdr3_aa: CASSSFRRVMNEKLFF

v_call: TRBV2
clone_size: .
j_call: TRBJ2-7
d_call: TRBD1
cdr3_nt: TGTGCCGCAAAGACGAGACAGGGGGCGGACGAGCAGTACTTC
cdr3_aa: CAAKTRQGADEQYF

v_call: TRBV20-1
clone_size: few
j_call: TRBJ1-2
d_call: .
cdr3_nt: TGCAGTGCTACCACACAGGGCGGCTACACCTTC
cdr3_aa: CSATTQGGYTF

v_call: TRBV28
clone_size: .
j_call: TRBJ2-3
d_call: .
cdr3_nt: TGTGCCAGCAGTCCTCGTCTTAGAAGGGGACAAGATACGCAGTATTTT
cdr3_aa: CASSPRLRRGQDTQYF

v_call: TRBV9
clone_size: .
j_call: TRBJ2-3
d_call: .
cdr3_nt: TGTGCCAGCAGCGTAGAGGGGGAGAGGACAGATACGCAGTATTTT
cdr3_aa: CASSVEGERTDTQYF

v_call: TRBV12-5
clone_size: .
j_call: TRBJ1-5
d_call: .
cdr3_nt: TGTGCTAGTGGCAGAGCAGGGGCTAGCAATCAGCCCCAGCATTTT
cdr3_aa: CASGRAGASNQPQHF

v_call: TRBV2
clone_size: once
j_call: TRBJ2-3
d_call: TRBD2
cdr3_nt: TGTGCCAGCATTGCCCCCCCTAGCGGGAGAACGTATTTT
cdr3_aa: CASIAPPSGRTYF

v_call: TRBV7-6
clone_size: once
j_call: TRBJ2-3
d_call: TRBD2
cdr3_nt: TGTGCCAGCAGCTTGCTCACTAGCGGGGGCACAGATACGCAGTATTTT
cdr3_aa: CASSLLTSGGTDTQYF

v_call: TRBV28
clone_size: once
j_call: TRBJ2-7
d_call: .
cdr3_nt: TGTGCCAGCAGTTTAGCGGCAGCCAGTCCCTACGAGCAGTACTTC
cdr3_aa: CASSLAAASPYEQYF

v_call: TRBV10-1
clone_size: .
j_call: TRBJ2-5
d_call: TRBD2
cdr3_nt: TGCGCCAGCAGCAAAGGACTAGCGGGAACCCAAGAGACCCAGTACTTC
cdr3_aa: CASSKGLAGTQETQYF

v_call: TRBV5-4
clone_size: .
j_call: TRBJ1-4
d_call: TRBD1
cdr3_nt: TGTGCCAGCAGCTTGGGGGACAGGGTTAATGAAAAACTGTTTTTT
cdr3_aa: CASSLGDRVNEKLFF

v_call: TRBV4-1
clone_size: .
j_call: TRBJ1-2
d_call: TRBD1
cdr3_nt: TGCGCCAGCAGCCAAGAAGTTGGGGCAGGGGGGTATGGCTACACCTTC
cdr3_aa: CASSQEVGAGGYGYTF

v_call: TRBV6-6
clone_size: .
j_call: TRBJ1-2
d_call: TRBD1
cdr3_nt: TGTGCCAGCAGTTACGGAGGGGGCGGCTATGGCTACACCTTC
cdr3_aa: CASSYGGGGYGYTF

v_call: TRBV28
clone_size: .
j_call: TRBJ2-1
d_call: .
cdr3_nt: TGTGCCAGCAGTCCACGGACTACCTCCTACAATGAGCAGTTCTTC
cdr3_aa: CASSPRTTSYNEQFF

v_call: TRBV6-5
clone_size: once
j_call: TRBJ2-5
d_call: TRBD2
cdr3_nt: TGTGCCAGCAGACGACTAGCGGGAGGGCTTGAACCTCACTTC
cdr3_aa: CASRRLAGGLEPHF

v_call: TRBV7-2
clone_size: .
j_call: TRBJ2-1
d_call: .
cdr3_nt: TGTGCCAGCAGCTTCGGGCGGGACCGAAGATCCTACAATGAGCAGTTCTTC
cdr3_aa: CASSFGRDRRSYNEQFF

v_call: TRBV19
clone_size: .
j_call: TRBJ1-5
d_call: TRBD1
cdr3_nt: TGTGCCAGCCTGACAGGGGGAGGGAGTCAGCCCCAGCATTTT
cdr3_aa: CASLTGGGSQPQHF

v_call: TRBV5-1
clone_size: .
j_call: TRBJ1-4
d_call: .
cdr3_nt: TGCGCCAGCAGCTTATCGGGGGCAACTAATGAAAAACTGTTTTTT
cdr3_aa: CASSLSGATNEKLFF

v_call: TRBV9
clone_size: .
j_call: TRBJ2-1
d_call: TRBD2
cdr3_nt: TGTGCCAGCAGCGTAGCTAGCGGGAGGTTTAGTGAGCAGTTCTTC
cdr3_aa: CASSVASGRFSEQFF

v_call: TRBV7-3
clone_size: .
j_call: TRBJ2-1
d_call: TRBD2
cdr3_nt: TGTGCCAGCAGCCCTTTAGCGGGATACTCCTACAATGAGCAGTTCTTC
cdr3_aa: CASSPLAGYSYNEQFF

v_call: TRBV6-1
clone_size: .
j_call: TRBJ1-2
d_call: TRBD1
cdr3_nt: TGTGCCAGCAGTGGACGAAGGGACAGGGGGCGACATGGCTACACCTTC
cdr3_aa: CASSGRRDRGRHGYTF

v_call: TRBV6-5
clone_size: .
j_call: TRBJ2-7
d_call: TRBD2
cdr3_nt: TGTGCCAGCAGTTACCGACTAGCGGGAGGACCGGGGGAGCAGTACTTC
cdr3_aa: CASSYRLAGGPGEQYF

v_call: TRBV6-1
clone_size: .
j_call: TRBJ2-5
d_call: .
cdr3_nt: TGTGCCAGCAACAGGGGAGGATGGGAGACCCAGTACTTC
cdr3_aa: CASNRGGWETQYF

v_call: TRBV27
clone_size: once
j_call: TRBJ2-3
d_call: TRBD2
cdr3_nt: TGTGCCAGCAGTTCCAGGGGTACTAGCGGGAGGGCCGTTACGCAGTATTTT
cdr3_aa: CASSSRGTSGRAVTQYF

v_call: TRBV12-1
clone_size: once
j_call: TRBJ2-1
d_call: .
cdr3_nt: TGTGCCAGCAGGAGTATGGAAACAGACTCCTACAATGAGCAGTTCTTC
cdr3_aa: CASRSMETDSYNEQFF

v_call: TRBV28
clone_size: once
j_call: TRBJ2-7
d_call: TRBD1
cdr3_nt: TGTGCCAGCAGTTCAGGACAGGGCGACGAGCAGTACTTC
cdr3_aa: CASSSGQGDEQYF

v_call: TRBV28
clone_size: once
j_call: TRBJ2-1
d_call: .
cdr3_nt: TGTGCCAGCAGTTTATTCCAGGGAACTTCCTACAATGAGCAGTTCTTC
cdr3_aa: CASSLFQGTSYNEQFF

v_call: TRBV19
clone_size: .
j_call: TRBJ2-3
d_call: .
cdr3_nt: TGTGCCAGTATGGAGAGAGTCACAGATACGCAGTATTTT
cdr3_aa: CASMERVTDTQYF

v_call: TRBV9
clone_size: .
j_call: TRBJ1-2
d_call: TRBD1
cdr3_nt: TGTGCCAGCAGCGGTTCCAGGGGGCCGGATGGCTACACCTTC
cdr3_aa: CASSGSRGPDGYTF